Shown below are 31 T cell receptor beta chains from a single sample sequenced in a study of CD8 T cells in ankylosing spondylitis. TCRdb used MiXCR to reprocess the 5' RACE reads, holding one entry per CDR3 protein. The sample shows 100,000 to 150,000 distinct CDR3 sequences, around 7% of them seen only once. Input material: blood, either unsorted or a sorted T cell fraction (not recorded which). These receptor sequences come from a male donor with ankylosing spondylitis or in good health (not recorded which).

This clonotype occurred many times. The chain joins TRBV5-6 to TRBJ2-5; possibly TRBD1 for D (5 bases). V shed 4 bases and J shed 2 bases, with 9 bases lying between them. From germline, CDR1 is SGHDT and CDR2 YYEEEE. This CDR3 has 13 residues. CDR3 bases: TGTGCCAGCAGCGATGACAGACAAGAGACCCAGTACTTC. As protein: CASSDDRQETQYF.

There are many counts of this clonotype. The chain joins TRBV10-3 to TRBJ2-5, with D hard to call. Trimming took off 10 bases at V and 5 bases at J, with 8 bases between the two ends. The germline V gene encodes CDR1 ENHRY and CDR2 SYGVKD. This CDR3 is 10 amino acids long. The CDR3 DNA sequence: TGTGCCACAAGAGAGGAGACCCAGTACTTC. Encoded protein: CATREETQYF.

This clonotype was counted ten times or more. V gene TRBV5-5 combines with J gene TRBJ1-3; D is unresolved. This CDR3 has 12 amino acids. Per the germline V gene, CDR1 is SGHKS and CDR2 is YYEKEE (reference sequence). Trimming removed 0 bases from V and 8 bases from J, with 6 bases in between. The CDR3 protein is CASSLVGDTIYF. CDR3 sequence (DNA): TGTGCCAGCAGCTTGGTTGGGGACACCATATATTTT.

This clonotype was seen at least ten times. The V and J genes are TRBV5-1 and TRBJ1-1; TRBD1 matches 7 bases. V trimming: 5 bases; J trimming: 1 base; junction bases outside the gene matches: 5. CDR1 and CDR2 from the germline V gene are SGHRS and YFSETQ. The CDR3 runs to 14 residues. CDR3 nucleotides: TGCGCCAGCAGACCTGGACAGGCGAACACTGAAGCTTTCTTT. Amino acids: CASRPGQANTEAFF.

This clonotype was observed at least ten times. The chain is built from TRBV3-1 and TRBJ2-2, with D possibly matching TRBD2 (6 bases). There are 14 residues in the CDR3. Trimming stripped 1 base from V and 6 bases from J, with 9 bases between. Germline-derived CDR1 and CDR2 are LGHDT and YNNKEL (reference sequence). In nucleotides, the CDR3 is TGTGCCAGCAGCCAAGGTAGCGGTCCCGGGGAGCTGTTTTTT. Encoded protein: CASSQGSGPGELFF.

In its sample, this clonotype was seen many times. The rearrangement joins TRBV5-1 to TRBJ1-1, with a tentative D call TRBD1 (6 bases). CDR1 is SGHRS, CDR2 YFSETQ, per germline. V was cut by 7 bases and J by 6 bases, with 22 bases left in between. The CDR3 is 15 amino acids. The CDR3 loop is CASARDPKGVAEAFF. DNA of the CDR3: TGCGCCAGCGCCCGAGATCCTAAGGGGGTCGCTGAAGCTTTCTTT.

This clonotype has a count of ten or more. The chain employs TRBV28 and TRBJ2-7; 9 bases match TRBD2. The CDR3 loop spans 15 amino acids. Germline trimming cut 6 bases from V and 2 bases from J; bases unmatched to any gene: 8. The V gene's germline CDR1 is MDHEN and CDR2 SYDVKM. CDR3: CASSPDASGAYEQYF. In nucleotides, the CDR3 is TGTGCCAGCAGCCCGGATGCTAGCGGGGCCTACGAGCAGTACTTC.

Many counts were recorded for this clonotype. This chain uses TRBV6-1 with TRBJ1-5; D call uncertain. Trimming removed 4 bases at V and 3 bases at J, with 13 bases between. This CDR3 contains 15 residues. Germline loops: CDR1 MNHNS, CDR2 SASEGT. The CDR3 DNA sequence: TGTGCCAGCAGTGTCCAGCAAACCTACAATCAGCCCCAGCATTTT. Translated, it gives CASSVQQTYNQPQHF.

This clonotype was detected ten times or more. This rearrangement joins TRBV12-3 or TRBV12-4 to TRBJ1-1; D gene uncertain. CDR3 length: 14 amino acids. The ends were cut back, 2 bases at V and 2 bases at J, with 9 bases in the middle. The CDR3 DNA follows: TGTGCCAGCAGTTTATCCGGACCCAACACTGAAGCTTTCTTT. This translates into CASSLSGPNTEAFF.

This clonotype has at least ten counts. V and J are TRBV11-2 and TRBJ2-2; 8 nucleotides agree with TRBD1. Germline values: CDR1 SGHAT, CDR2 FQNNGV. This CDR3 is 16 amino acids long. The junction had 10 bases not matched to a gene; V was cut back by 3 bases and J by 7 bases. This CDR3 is CASSLVRGRNHGELFF. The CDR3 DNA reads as TGTGCCAGCAGCTTGGTCAGGGGGCGGAATCACGGGGAGCTGTTTTTT.

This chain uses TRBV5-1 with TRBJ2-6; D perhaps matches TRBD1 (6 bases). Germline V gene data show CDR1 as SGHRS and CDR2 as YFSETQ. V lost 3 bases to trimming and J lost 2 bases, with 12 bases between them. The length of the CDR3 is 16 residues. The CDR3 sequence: CASSWSGATGANVLTF. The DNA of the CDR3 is TGCGCCAGCAGCTGGTCAGGGGCCACTGGGGCCAACGTCCTGACTTTC.

The CDR3 protein is CASSLIGDWTGELFF. The CDR3 nucleotides are TGCGCCAGCAGCCTCATAGGGGACTGGACCGGGGAGCTGTTTTTT. The chain couples TRBV4-1 to TRBJ2-2; a weak D match, TRBD2 (6 bases). This CDR3 has 15 residues. Germline assignment: CDR1 MGHRA and CDR2 YSYEKL. V was shortened by 4 bases and J by 5 bases, with 14 bases between the two germline ends.

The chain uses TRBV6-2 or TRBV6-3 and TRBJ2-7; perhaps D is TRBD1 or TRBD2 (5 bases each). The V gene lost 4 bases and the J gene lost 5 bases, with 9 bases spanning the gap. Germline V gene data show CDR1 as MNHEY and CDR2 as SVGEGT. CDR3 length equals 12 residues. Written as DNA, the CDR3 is TGTGCCAGCAGTTCGGGGCTCCACGAGCAGTACTTC. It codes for CASSSGLHEQYF.

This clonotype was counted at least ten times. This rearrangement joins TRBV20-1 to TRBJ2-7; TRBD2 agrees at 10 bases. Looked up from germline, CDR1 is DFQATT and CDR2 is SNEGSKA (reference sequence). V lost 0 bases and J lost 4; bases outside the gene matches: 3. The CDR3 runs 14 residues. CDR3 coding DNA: TGCAGTGCTAGAGAAGCGGGACTAGCGTACGAGCAGTACTTC. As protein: CSAREAGLAYEQYF.

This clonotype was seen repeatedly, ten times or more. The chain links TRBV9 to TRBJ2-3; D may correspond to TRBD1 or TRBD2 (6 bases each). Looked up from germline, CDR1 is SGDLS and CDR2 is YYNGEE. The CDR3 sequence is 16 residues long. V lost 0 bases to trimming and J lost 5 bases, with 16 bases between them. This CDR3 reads CASSVDLGGMEDTQYF. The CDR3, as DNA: TGTGCCAGCAGCGTAGATCTAGGGGGGATGGAAGATACGCAGTATTTT.

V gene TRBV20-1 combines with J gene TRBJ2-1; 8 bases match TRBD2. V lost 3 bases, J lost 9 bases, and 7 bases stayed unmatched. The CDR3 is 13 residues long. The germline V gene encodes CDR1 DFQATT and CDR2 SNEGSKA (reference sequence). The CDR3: CSASGGLAAEQFF. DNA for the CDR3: TGCAGTGCTAGCGGCGGACTAGCAGCTGAGCAGTTCTTC.

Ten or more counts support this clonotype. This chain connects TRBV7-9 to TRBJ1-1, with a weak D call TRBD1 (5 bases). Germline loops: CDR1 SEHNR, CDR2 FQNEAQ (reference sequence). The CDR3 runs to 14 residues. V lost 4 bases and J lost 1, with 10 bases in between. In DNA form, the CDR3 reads TGTGCCAGCAGCTCTACAGGACCGAACACTGAAGCTTTCTTT. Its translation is CASSSTGPNTEAFF.

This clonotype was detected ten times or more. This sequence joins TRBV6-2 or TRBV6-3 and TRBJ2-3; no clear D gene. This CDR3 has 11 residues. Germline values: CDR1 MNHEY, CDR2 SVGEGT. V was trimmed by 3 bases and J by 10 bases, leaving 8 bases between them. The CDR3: CASSYQTSQYF. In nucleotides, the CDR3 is TGTGCCAGCAGTTATCAGACGTCGCAGTATTTT.

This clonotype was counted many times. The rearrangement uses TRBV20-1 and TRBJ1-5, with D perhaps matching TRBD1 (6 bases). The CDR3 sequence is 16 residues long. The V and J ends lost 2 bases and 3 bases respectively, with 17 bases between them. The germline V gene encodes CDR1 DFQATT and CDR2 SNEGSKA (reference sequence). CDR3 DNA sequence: TGCAGTGCTAGAAGGGCAGGGGCCTTTGTCAATCAGCCCCAGCATTTT. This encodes CSARRAGAFVNQPQHF.

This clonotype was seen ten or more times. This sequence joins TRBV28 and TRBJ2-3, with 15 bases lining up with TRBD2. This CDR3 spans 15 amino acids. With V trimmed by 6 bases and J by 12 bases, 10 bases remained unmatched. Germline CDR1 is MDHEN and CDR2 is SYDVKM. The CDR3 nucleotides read TGTGCCAGCAGCACCCCTGGACTAGCGGGAGGGTCACAGTATTTT. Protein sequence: CASSTPGLAGGSQYF. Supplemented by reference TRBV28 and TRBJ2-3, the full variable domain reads DVKVTQSSRYLVKRTGEKVFLECVQDMDHENMFWYRQDPGLGLRLIYFSYDVKMKEKGDIPEGYSVSREKKERFSLILESASTNQTSMYLCASSTPGLAGGSQYFGPGTRLTVL.

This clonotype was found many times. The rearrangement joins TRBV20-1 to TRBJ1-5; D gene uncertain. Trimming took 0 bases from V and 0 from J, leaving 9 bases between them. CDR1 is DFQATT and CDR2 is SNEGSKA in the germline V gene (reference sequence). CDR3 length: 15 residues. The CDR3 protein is CSARDAQNSNQPQHF. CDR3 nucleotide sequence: TGCAGTGCTAGAGACGCACAGAATAGCAATCAGCCCCAGCATTTT.

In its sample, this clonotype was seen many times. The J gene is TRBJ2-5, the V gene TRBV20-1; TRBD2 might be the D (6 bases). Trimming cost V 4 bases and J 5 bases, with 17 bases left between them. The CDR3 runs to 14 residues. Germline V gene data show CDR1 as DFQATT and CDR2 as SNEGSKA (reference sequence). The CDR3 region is CSATPPRGSETQYF. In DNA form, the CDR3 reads TGCAGTGCTACACCCCCTCGGGGGAGCGAGACCCAGTACTTC.

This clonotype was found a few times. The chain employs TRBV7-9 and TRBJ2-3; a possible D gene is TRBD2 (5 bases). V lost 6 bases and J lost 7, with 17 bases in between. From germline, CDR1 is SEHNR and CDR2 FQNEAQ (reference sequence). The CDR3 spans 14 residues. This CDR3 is CASRMQTSPHTQYF. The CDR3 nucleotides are TGTGCCAGCAGGATGCAAACTAGTCCCCATACGCAGTATTTT. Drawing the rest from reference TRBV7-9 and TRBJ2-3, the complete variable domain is DTGVSQNPRHKITKRGQNVTFRCDPISEHNRLYWYRQTLGQGPEFLTYFQNEAQLEKSRLLSDRFSAERPKGSFSTLEIQRTEQGDSAMYLCASRMQTSPHTQYFGPGTRLTVL.

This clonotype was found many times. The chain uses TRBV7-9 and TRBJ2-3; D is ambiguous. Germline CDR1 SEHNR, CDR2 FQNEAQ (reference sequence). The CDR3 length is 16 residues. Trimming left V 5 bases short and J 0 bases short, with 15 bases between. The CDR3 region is CASSERRRSSTDTQYF. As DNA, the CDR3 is TGTGCCAGCAGCGAACGCAGGCGTTCTAGCACAGATACGCAGTATTTT.

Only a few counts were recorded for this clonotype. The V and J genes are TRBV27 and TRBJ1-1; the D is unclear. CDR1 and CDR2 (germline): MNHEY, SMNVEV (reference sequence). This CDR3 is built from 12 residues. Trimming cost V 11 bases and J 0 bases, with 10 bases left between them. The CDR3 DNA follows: TGTGCCGCCGTGGCCATGAACACTGAAGCTTTCTTT. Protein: CAAVAMNTEAFF.

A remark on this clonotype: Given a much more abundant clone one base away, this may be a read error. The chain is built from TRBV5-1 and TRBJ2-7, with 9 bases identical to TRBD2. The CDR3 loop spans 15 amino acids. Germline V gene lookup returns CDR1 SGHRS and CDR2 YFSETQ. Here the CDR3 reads CARSWRTSVEDEQYF. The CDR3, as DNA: TGCGCCCGCAGCTGGAGGACTAGCGTAGAAGACGAGCAGTACTTC.

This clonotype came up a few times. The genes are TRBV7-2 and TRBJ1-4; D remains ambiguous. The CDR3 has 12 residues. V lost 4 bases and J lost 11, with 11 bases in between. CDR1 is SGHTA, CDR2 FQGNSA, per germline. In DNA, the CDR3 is TGTGCCAGCAGCTCCGCCTACGGGAAACTGTTTTTT. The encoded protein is CASSSAYGKLFF. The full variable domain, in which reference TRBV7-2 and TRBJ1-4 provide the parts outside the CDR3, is GAGVSQSPSNKVTEKGKDVELRCDPISGHTALYWYRQSLGQGLEFLIYFQGNSAPDKSGLPSDRFSAERTGGSVSTLTIQRTQQEDSAVYLCASSSAYGKLFFGSGTQLSVL.

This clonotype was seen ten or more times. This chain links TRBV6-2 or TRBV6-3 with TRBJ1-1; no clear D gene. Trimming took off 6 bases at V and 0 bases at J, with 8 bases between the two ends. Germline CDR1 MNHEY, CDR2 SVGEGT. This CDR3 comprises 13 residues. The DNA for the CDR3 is TGTGCCAGCAGAGGACTTCTGAACACTGAAGCTTTCTTT. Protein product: CASRGLLNTEAFF.

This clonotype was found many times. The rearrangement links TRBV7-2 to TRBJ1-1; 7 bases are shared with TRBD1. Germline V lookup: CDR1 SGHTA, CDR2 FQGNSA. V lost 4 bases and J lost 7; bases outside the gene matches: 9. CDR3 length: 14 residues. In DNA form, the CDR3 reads TGTGCCAGCAGCTCCCGAAACAGGGGCGGTGAAGCTTTCTTT. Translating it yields CASSSRNRGGEAFF.

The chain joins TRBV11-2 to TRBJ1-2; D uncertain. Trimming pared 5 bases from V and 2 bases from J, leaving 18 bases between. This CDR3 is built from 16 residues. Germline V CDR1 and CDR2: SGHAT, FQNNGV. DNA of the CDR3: TGTGCCAGCAGCAAAGATTCGGGGTGGAGGAACTATGGCTACACCTTC. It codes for CASSKDSGWRNYGYTF. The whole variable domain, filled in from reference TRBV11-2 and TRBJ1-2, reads EAGVAQSPRYKIIEKRQSVAFWCNPISGHATLYWYQQILGQGPKLLIQFQNNGVVDDSQLPKDRFSAERLKGVDSTLKIQPAKLEDSAVYLCASSKDSGWRNYGYTFGSGTRLTVV.

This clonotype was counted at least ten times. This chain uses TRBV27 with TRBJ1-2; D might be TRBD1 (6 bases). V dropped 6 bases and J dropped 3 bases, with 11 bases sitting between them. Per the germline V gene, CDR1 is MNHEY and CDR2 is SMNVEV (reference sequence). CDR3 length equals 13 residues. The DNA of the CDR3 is TGTGCCAGCAGCGAACAGGGATACTATGGCTACACCTTC. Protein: CASSEQGYYGYTF.